This TCR beta chain stems from a study of a mutant IDH1 vaccine in newly diagnosed glioma. Whole-study context: Previous treatment comprised radiotherapy, temozolomide, or both, mostly both. General study findings and limits: The study observed vaccine-induced immune responses in around 94% of patients.

This sample's time point: baseline, week 1 (first vaccination visit). Treatment reported: pre-vaccination baseline after standard-of-care therapy. Profiling relied on immunoSEQ multiplex PCR, and the TCRdb table lists in-frame clones only, not all of them. The sample includes some 60,000 clones, 91% of them seen just once. This CDR3 comprises 15 residues. The trim removed 3 bases at V and 5 bases at J, leaving 8 bases unmatched. The germline V gene encodes CDR1 MNHNS and CDR2 SASEGT. Comments on this clone: Its antigen is not known.

This chain connects TRBV6-1 to TRBJ1-2, with TRBD1 matching over 8 bases. The receptor comes from a man in his fifties with glioma. Source: PBMCs, taken from a glioma patient treated with radiotherapy, temozolomide or both. CDR3 protein: CASSDLAGGVYGYTF. In DNA form, the CDR3 reads TGTGCCAGCAGTGACCTTGCAGGGGGCGTGTATGGCTACACCTTC.